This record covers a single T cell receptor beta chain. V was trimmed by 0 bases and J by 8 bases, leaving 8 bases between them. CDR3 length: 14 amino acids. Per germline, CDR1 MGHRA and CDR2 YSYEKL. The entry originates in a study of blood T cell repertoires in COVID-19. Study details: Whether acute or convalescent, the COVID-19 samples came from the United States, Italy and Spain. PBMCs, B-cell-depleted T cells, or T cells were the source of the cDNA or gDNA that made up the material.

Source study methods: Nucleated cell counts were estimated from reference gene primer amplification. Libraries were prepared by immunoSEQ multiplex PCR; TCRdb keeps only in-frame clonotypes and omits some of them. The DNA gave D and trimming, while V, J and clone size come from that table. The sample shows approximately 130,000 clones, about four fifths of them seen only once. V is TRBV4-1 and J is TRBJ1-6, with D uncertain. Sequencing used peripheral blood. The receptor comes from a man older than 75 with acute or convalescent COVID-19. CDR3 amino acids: CASSQDSLDSPLHF. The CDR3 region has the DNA TGCGCCAGCAGCCAAGATAGTCTGGATTCACCCCTCCACTTT.